Below, 3 T cell receptor beta chains from the same sample are listed, as sequenced in a study of CD8 T cells in Susac syndrome. RNA in amounts of roughly 0.5 to 1 ug was reverse transcribed with random hexamers. TCRdb reprocessed the immunoSEQ multiplex PCR reads via MiXCR and lists one record per CDR3 protein. The sample has around 180,000 distinct CDR3 sequences, 95% seen once. The sample consisted of CD4+ T cells from PBMCs. These receptors all come from a human donor with multiple sclerosis.

The V gene is TRBV7-9, the J gene TRBJ2-2, with D possibly TRBD2 on 6 matching bases. Germline CDR1 SEHNR, CDR2 FQNEAQ (reference sequence). The CDR3 spans 13 residues. V was trimmed by 8 bases and J by 3 bases, leaving 10 bases between them. CDR3 region: CASGGDYTGELFF. The DNA for the CDR3 is TGTGCCAGCGGCGGGGACTACACCGGGGAGCTGTTTTTT.

The chain is built from TRBV7-8 and TRBJ1-6; the D gene is possibly TRBD1 (5 bases). The V end lost 5 bases, the J end lost 9 bases, and 23 bases lay between the germline ends. This CDR3 comprises 17 residues. Germline CDR1 and CDR2: SGHVS and FQNEAQ. CDR3 sequence: CASSPGGGLQRGSPLHF. In DNA form, the CDR3 reads TGTGCCAGCAGCCCCGGGGGAGGACTCCAAAGGGGTTCACCCCTCCACTTT.

This clonotype occurred once. The chain uses TRBV18 and TRBJ1-1; D is unresolved. CDR3 size: 13 residues. In germline, CDR1 is KGHSH, CDR2 LQKENI. Between the trimmed V and J ends, which lost 6 bases and 4 bases, there was a span of 12 bases. The CDR3 is CASSPGLFTEAFF. The CDR3 DNA follows: TGTGCCAGCTCCCCCGGGCTCTTCACTGAAGCTTTCTTT.